A selection of T cell receptor beta chains follows, all from one sample in a study of blood T cell repertoires in COVID-19. Generated by immunoSEQ multiplex PCR, the TCRdb table keeps only in-frame clones and is missing some. The sample holds roughly 42,000 clones, under 85% seen once. The sequenced sample was peripheral blood. All receptors come from a human donor in a cohort sampled during active COVID-19. Each CDR3 is given with its conserved first and last residue. A D gene is named only where the DNA matches it firmly. Size tells how often a clone was seen (once, few, many) or the class of an expanded clone, and some rows leave it out.

j_call: TRBJ2-7
cdr3_length: 15
v_call: TRBV28
d_call: TRBD2
clone_size: -
cdr3_nt: TGTGCCAGCAGAGGCGCAGCGGGGAGCTCCTACGAGCAGTACTTC
cdr3_aa: CASRGAAGSSYEQYF

j_call: TRBJ2-2
cdr3_length: 14
v_call: TRBV4-2
d_call: -
clone_size: -
cdr3_nt: TGTGCCAGCAGCCAAGACTACTACACCGGGGAGCTGTTTTTT
cdr3_aa: CASSQDYYTGELFF

j_call: TRBJ1-5
cdr3_length: 15
v_call: TRBV5-1
d_call: -
clone_size: -
cdr3_nt: TGCGCCAGCAGCTTAATGTCCGGCAGGGGACAGCCCCAGCATTTT
cdr3_aa: CASSLMSGRGQPQHF

j_call: TRBJ2-3
cdr3_length: 15
v_call: TRBV7-3
d_call: -
clone_size: -
cdr3_nt: TGTGCCAGCAGCCCAAACCCTAACCCCACAGATACGCAGTATTTT
cdr3_aa: CASSPNPNPTDTQYF

j_call: TRBJ2-5
cdr3_length: 14
v_call: TRBV19
d_call: -
clone_size: -
cdr3_nt: TGTGCCACCAAATCTACAGGTATTCAAGAGACCCAGTACTTC
cdr3_aa: CATKSTGIQETQYF

j_call: TRBJ2-5
cdr3_length: 13
v_call: TRBV2
d_call: -
clone_size: -
cdr3_nt: TGTGCCAGCAGTTGGAGCCCACTGGAGACCCAGTACTTC
cdr3_aa: CASSWSPLETQYF

j_call: TRBJ2-1
cdr3_length: 15
v_call: TRBV15
d_call: TRBD2
clone_size: -
cdr3_nt: TGTGCCACCAGCAGAGAGGGACTAGCGGTGGGTGAGCAGTTCTTC
cdr3_aa: CATSREGLAVGEQFF

j_call: TRBJ1-2
cdr3_length: 12
v_call: TRBV6-2/TRBV6-3
d_call: TRBD1
clone_size: once
cdr3_nt: TGTGCCAGCAGTCGACAGGGTTATGGCTACACCTTC
cdr3_aa: CASSRQGYGYTF

j_call: TRBJ2-1
cdr3_length: 12
v_call: TRBV10-1
d_call: -
clone_size: once
cdr3_nt: TGCGCCAGCAGTGACCCATCCAATGAGCAGTTCTTC
cdr3_aa: CASSDPSNEQFF

j_call: TRBJ1-1
cdr3_length: 17
v_call: TRBV7-2
d_call: TRBD1
clone_size: -
cdr3_nt: TGTGCCAGCAGCTCAACCGGGACAGGGAGGATGAACACTGAAGCTTTCTTT
cdr3_aa: CASSSTGTGRMNTEAFF

j_call: TRBJ2-7
cdr3_length: 14
v_call: TRBV2
d_call: TRBD1
clone_size: -
cdr3_nt: TGTGCCAGCATCCCCGACAGGGGGCCCTACGAGCAGTACTTC
cdr3_aa: CASIPDRGPYEQYF

j_call: TRBJ2-7
cdr3_length: 13
v_call: TRBV7-6
d_call: TRBD1
clone_size: -
cdr3_nt: TGTGCCAGCAGCGCACAGGGGGCTTACGAGCAGTACTTC
cdr3_aa: CASSAQGAYEQYF

j_call: TRBJ1-6
cdr3_length: 15
v_call: TRBV5-1
d_call: -
clone_size: -
cdr3_nt: TGCGCCAGCAGCTCTCAGGGCTCCTATAATTCACCCCTCCACTTT
cdr3_aa: CASSSQGSYNSPLHF

j_call: TRBJ2-7
cdr3_length: 17
v_call: TRBV28
d_call: TRBD1
clone_size: -
cdr3_nt: TGTGCCAGCAGTTCCCTCGTCGGGACAGGGGCTAACTACGAGCAGTACTTC
cdr3_aa: CASSSLVGTGANYEQYF

j_call: TRBJ2-7
cdr3_length: 14
v_call: TRBV19
d_call: -
clone_size: -
cdr3_nt: TGTGCCAGTAGTATTGATCGATTCAGATACGAGCAGTACTTC
cdr3_aa: CASSIDRFRYEQYF

j_call: TRBJ1-6
cdr3_length: 15
v_call: TRBV6-4
d_call: TRBD1
clone_size: -
cdr3_nt: TGTGCCAGCAGTGAAGGGGGACAGAGTAATTCACCCCTCCACTTT
cdr3_aa: CASSEGGQSNSPLHF

j_call: TRBJ2-7
cdr3_length: 15
v_call: TRBV3-1/TRBV3-2
d_call: TRBD2
clone_size: -
cdr3_nt: TGTGCCAGCAGCCCCCGGACTAGCGGGACCTACGAGCAGTACTTC
cdr3_aa: CASSPRTSGTYEQYF

j_call: TRBJ2-7
cdr3_length: 15
v_call: TRBV2
d_call: TRBD2
clone_size: -
cdr3_nt: TGTGCCAGCAGTAGACTAGCGGGGGCCGGGGGCGAGCAGTACTTC
cdr3_aa: CASSRLAGAGGEQYF

j_call: TRBJ2-1
cdr3_length: 15
v_call: TRBV5-1
d_call: -
clone_size: -
cdr3_nt: TGCGCCAGCAGCTTACAGGGAGAAGGCTACAATGAGCAGTTCTTC
cdr3_aa: CASSLQGEGYNEQFF

j_call: TRBJ1-5
cdr3_length: 12
v_call: TRBV28
d_call: TRBD1
clone_size: -
cdr3_nt: TGTGCCAGTAGGACAGGGACCTTACCCCAGCATTTT
cdr3_aa: CASRTGTLPQHF

j_call: TRBJ2-7
cdr3_length: 13
v_call: TRBV4-1
d_call: TRBD2
clone_size: -
cdr3_nt: TGCGCCAGCAGCCAAGAGGTAGCGGGGGGGCGATGGTTC
cdr3_aa: CASSQEVAGGRWF

j_call: TRBJ2-2
cdr3_length: 14
v_call: TRBV10-3
d_call: TRBD1
clone_size: -
cdr3_nt: TGTGCCATCAGTGACCGCAGGGGGACCGGGGAGCTGTTTTTT
cdr3_aa: CAISDRRGTGELFF

j_call: TRBJ1-3
cdr3_length: 13
v_call: TRBV3-1/TRBV3-2
d_call: -
clone_size: -
cdr3_nt: TGTGCCAGCAGCCAAGCCAGGGCAAACACCATATATTTT
cdr3_aa: CASSQARANTIYF

j_call: TRBJ2-1
cdr3_length: 15
v_call: TRBV19
d_call: -
clone_size: -
cdr3_nt: TGTGCCAGTAGTATAAGGCCCAGGGCCCCAAGGGAGCAGTTCTTC
cdr3_aa: CASSIRPRAPREQFF

j_call: TRBJ2-2
cdr3_length: 15
v_call: TRBV6-2/TRBV6-3
d_call: TRBD1
clone_size: -
cdr3_nt: TGTGCCAGCAGTCCAACGGACAGGGACACCGGGGAGCTGTTTTTT
cdr3_aa: CASSPTDRDTGELFF

j_call: TRBJ2-3
cdr3_length: 17
v_call: TRBV28
d_call: TRBD1
clone_size: -
cdr3_nt: TGTGCCAGCAGTTTGAGGGACAGGGGGACGAGAACAGATACGCAGTATTTT
cdr3_aa: CASSLRDRGTRTDTQYF

j_call: TRBJ2-7
cdr3_length: 14
v_call: TRBV2
d_call: TRBD1
clone_size: -
cdr3_nt: TGTGCCAGCAGTCGGGACAGGGGGGACTACGAGCAGTACTTC
cdr3_aa: CASSRDRGDYEQYF

j_call: TRBJ1-1
cdr3_length: 13
v_call: TRBV4-3
d_call: -
clone_size: -
cdr3_nt: TGCGCCAGCAGCCAAGACAGGAACACTGAAGCTTTCTTT
cdr3_aa: CASSQDRNTEAFF

j_call: TRBJ1-3
cdr3_length: 12
v_call: TRBV29-1
d_call: -
clone_size: -
cdr3_nt: TGCAGCGTGAGCACCTCTGGAAACACCATATATTTT
cdr3_aa: CSVSTSGNTIYF

j_call: TRBJ2-5
cdr3_length: 15
v_call: TRBV5-1
d_call: -
clone_size: -
cdr3_nt: TGCGCCAGCAGCTTTACGGGAACGCGAGGAGAGACCCAGTACTTC
cdr3_aa: CASSFTGTRGETQYF

j_call: TRBJ2-3
cdr3_length: 18
v_call: TRBV7-2
d_call: TRBD2
clone_size: -
cdr3_nt: TGTGCCAGCAGCTTGACGGGACTAGCGGGGGGGTACACAGATACGCAGTATTTT
cdr3_aa: CASSLTGLAGGYTDTQYF

j_call: TRBJ2-3
cdr3_length: 13
v_call: TRBV4-3
d_call: TRBD2
clone_size: -
cdr3_nt: TGCGCCAGCAGCCATGGGAGGGCAGATACGCAGTATTTT
cdr3_aa: CASSHGRADTQYF

j_call: TRBJ1-3
cdr3_length: 15
v_call: TRBV18
d_call: -
clone_size: -
cdr3_nt: TGTGCCAGCTCACCGTTCTCCCCCTCTGGAAACACCATATATTTT
cdr3_aa: CASSPFSPSGNTIYF

j_call: TRBJ2-7
cdr3_length: 12
v_call: TRBV5-6
d_call: -
clone_size: -
cdr3_nt: TGTGCCAGCAGCCTAGGGAGGTACGAGCAGTACTTC
cdr3_aa: CASSLGRYEQYF

j_call: TRBJ2-2
cdr3_length: 12
v_call: TRBV6-5
d_call: -
clone_size: -
cdr3_nt: TGTGCCAGCAGGACTATCACCGGGGAGCTGTTTTTT
cdr3_aa: CASRTITGELFF

j_call: TRBJ1-2
cdr3_length: 13
v_call: TRBV6-5
d_call: TRBD1
clone_size: -
cdr3_nt: TGTGCCAGCAGCTTCAGGGGGAGTAATGGCTACACCTTC
cdr3_aa: CASSFRGSNGYTF

j_call: TRBJ2-7
cdr3_length: 14
v_call: TRBV19
d_call: -
clone_size: -
cdr3_nt: TGTGCCAGTAGAAGTTTACAGGGGAGGAACGAGCAGTACTTC
cdr3_aa: CASRSLQGRNEQYF

j_call: TRBJ2-3
cdr3_length: 15
v_call: TRBV7-2
d_call: -
clone_size: -
cdr3_nt: TGTGCCAGCAGCCCGACTAGATCTTCCACAGATACGCAGTATTTT
cdr3_aa: CASSPTRSSTDTQYF

j_call: TRBJ2-2
cdr3_length: 13
v_call: TRBV5-1
d_call: TRBD2
clone_size: -
cdr3_nt: TGCGCCACTACGGAGAGCGGGGCAGGGGAGCTGTTTTTT
cdr3_aa: CATTESGAGELFF

j_call: TRBJ2-3
cdr3_length: 13
v_call: TRBV12-3/TRBV12-4
d_call: -
clone_size: -
cdr3_nt: TGTGCCAGCAGTGGGGACTGGCGGGACTTCCAGTATTTT
cdr3_aa: CASSGDWRDFQYF